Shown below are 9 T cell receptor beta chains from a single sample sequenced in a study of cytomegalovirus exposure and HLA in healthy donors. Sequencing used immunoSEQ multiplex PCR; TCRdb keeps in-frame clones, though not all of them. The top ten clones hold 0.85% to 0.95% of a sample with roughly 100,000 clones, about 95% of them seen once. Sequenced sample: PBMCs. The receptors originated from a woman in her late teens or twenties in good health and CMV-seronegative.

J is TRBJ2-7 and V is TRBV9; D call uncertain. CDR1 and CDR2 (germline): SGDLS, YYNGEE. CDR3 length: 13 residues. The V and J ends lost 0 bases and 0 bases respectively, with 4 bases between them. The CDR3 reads CASSVASSYEQYF. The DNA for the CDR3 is TGTGCCAGCAGCGTAGCCTCCTCCTACGAGCAGTACTTC.

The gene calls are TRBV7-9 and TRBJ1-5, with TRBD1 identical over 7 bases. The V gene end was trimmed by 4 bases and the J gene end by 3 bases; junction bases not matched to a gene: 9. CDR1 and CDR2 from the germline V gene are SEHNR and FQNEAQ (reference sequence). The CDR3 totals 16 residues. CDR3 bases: TGTGCCAGCAGCTCAACTCGGGACAGAAACAATCAGCCCCAGCATTTT. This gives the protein CASSSTRDRNNQPQHF.

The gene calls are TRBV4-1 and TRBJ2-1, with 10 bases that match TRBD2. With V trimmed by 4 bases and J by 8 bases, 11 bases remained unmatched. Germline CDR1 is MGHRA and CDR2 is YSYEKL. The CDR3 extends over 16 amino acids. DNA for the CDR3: TGCGCCAGCAGCCCTCCACTAGCGGGATTTGCCCATGAGCAGTTCTTC. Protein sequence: CASSPPLAGFAHEQFF.

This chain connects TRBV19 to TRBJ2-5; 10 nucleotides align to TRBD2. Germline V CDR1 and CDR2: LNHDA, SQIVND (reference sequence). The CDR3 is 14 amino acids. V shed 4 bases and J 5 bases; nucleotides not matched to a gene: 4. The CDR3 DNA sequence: TGTGCCAGTAGTACTAGCGGGAGTGTGGAGACCCAGTACTTC. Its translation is CASSTSGSVETQYF.

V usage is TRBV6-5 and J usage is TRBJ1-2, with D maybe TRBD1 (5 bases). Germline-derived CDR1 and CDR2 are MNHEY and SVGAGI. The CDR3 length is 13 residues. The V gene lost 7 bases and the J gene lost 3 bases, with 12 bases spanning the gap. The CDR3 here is CASMGGAHYGYTF. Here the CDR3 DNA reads TGTGCCAGCATGGGGGGTGCTCACTATGGCTACACCTTC.

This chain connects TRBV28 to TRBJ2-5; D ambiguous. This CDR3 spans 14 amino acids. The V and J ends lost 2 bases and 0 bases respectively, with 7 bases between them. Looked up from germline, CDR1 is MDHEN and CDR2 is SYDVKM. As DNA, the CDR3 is TGTGCCAGCAGTTTAGAGGCAGACCAAGAGACCCAGTACTTC. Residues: CASSLEADQETQYF.

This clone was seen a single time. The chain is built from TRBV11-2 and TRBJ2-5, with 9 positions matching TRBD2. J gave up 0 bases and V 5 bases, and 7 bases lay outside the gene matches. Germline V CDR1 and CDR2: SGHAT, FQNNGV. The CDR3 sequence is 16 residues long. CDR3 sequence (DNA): TGTGCCAGCAGCCCCCGGCTAGCGGGGTACCAAGAGACCCAGTACTTC. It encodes CASSPRLAGYQETQYF.

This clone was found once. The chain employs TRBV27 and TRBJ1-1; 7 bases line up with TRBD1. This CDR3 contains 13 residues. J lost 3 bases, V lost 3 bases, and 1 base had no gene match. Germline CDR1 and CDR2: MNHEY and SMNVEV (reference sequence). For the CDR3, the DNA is TGTGCCAGCAGTTTTCAGGGGGACACTGAAGCTTTCTTT. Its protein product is CASSFQGDTEAFF.

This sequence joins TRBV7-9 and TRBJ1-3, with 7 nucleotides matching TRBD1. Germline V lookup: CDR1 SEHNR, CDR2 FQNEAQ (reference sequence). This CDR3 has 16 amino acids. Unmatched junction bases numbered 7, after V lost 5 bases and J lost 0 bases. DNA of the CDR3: TGTGCCAGCAGCGGTCCCGGGACAGCCTCTGGAAACACCATATATTTT. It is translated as CASSGPGTASGNTIYF.